In this sample, the clone carrying this T cell receptor beta chain turned up many times. The antigen is unknown. This CDR3 has 12 residues. Germline assignment: CDR1 SNHLY and CDR2 FYNNEI. V was cut by 2 bases and J by 8 bases, with 7 bases left in between. From the reads, TCRdb called clonotypes with MiXCR, one entry per CDR3 protein. Of fewer than 70,000 distinct CDR3 sequences listed, about 27% are singletons. This specimen belongs to a study of T cell repertoires in cytomegalovirus infection. Study-wide results and limits: Dominating the ex vivo response were HLA-C-restricted CMV-specific TCR beta clonotypes.

Sequencing used CD8+ T cells from cultured PBMCs, obtained from culture after CMV antigen stimulation. This clonotype was sampled from a human donor in good health (CMV status not recorded). Some clones in this sample may be carry-over from other donors' samples. V and J are TRBV2 and TRBJ1-3; perhaps TRBD1 as D (5 bases). The CDR3 here is CASSERGDTIYF. CDR3 nucleotides: TGTGCCAGCAGTGAAAGGGGAGACACCATATATTTT.